Listed below are T cell receptor beta chains from one sample, sequenced in a study of cytomegalovirus exposure and HLA in healthy donors. Assay used: immunoSEQ multiplex PCR; TCRdb lists only in-frame clones, some missing. This repertoire includes approximately 120,000 clones. What was sequenced was PBMCs. These receptors all come from a man aged 35-49 years in good health and CMV-seronegative. The CDR3 runs from the conserved cysteine through the conserved F or W. D genes are given only for firm matches.

J	V	D	DNA	CDR3
TRBJ2-7	TRBV5-1	TRBD1	TGCGCCAGCAGCTTGGGCACGCTCACGACAGGGACAGTCTACGAGCAGTACTTC	CASSLGTLTTGTVYEQYF
TRBJ2-3	TRBV7-8	-	TGTGCCAGCAGCACCCGTAAAGTAGGCACAGATACGCAGTATTTT	CASSTRKVGTDTQYF
TRBJ2-7	TRBV28	TRBD2	TGTGCCAGCAGTAGGGGGGATAGCGGGGTATCCTACGAGCAGTACTTC	CASSRGDSGVSYEQYF
TRBJ2-7	TRBV5-4	-	TGTGCCAGCAGCCGCGGGATAGCTGAGAGCTCCTACGAGCAGTACTTC	CASSRGIAESSYEQYF
TRBJ1-1	TRBV5-4	TRBD1	TGTGCCAGCAGCACTAGGACAGGGTTGAACACTGAAGCTTTCTTT	CASSTRTGLNTEAFF
TRBJ2-5	TRBV7-6	TRBD1	TGTGCCAGCAGCGGCGGACAGGGGGCCCAAGAGACCCAGTACTTC	CASSGGQGAQETQYF
TRBJ2-1	TRBV7-9	-	TGTGCCAGCAGCTTGGGCTTAACCTACAATGAGCAGTTCTTC	CASSLGLTYNEQFF
TRBJ2-7	TRBV30	TRBD2	TGTGCCTGGAGTCGCTTGCGGGAGGGAGGGGAGCAGTACTTC	CAWSRLREGGEQYF
TRBJ2-3	TRBV27	-	TGTGCCAGCAGTTTATACAGGGCCGATACGCAGTATTTT	CASSLYRADTQYF
TRBJ2-1	TRBV11-2	-	TGTGCCAGCAGCTCAGGCTCAATCTACAATGAGCAGTTCTTC	CASSSGSIYNEQFF
TRBJ1-5	TRBV6-1	-	TGTGCCAGCAGCCCAGGCGGGGCCATCAATCAGCCCCAGCATTTT	CASSPGGAINQPQHF
TRBJ2-1	TRBV5-8	TRBD2	TGTGCCAGCAGCTCTGGACTAGCGGTCGACAATGAGCAGTTCTTC	CASSSGLAVDNEQFF
TRBJ1-1	TRBV5-6	TRBD1	TGTGCCAGCAGCCCCGGGACAGGGGGAACAAGCGCTGAAGCTTTCTTT	CASSPGTGGTSAEAFF
TRBJ2-7	TRBV7-9	TRBD2	TGTGCCAGCAGCTTAGGGGGGGGTGCCGAGCAGTACTTC	CASSLGGGAEQYF
TRBJ2-3	TRBV10-1	-	TGCGCCCCCGAGGGAGCGGATAGCACAGATACGCAGTATTTT	CAPEGADSTDTQYF
TRBJ1-2	TRBV30	-	TGTGCCTGGAGTGTATATCGGACATCTAACTATGGCTACACCTTC	CAWSVYRTSNYGYTF